A single sample is the source of the 20 T cell receptor beta chains below, sequenced in a study of blood T cells in healthy people across ages. Primed by a sample-barcoded 5' primer and a J-beta primer mix, a second PCR proceeded for about 7 to 12 cycles. TCRdb redid the calling of the 5' RACE reads with MiXCR, one entry per CDR3 protein. The data show hundreds of thousands of distinct CDR3 sequences, with about 46% seen just once and less than 20% held by the top ten. The sample comprised blood. The receptors come from a man older than 75 in good health.

Points on this clonotype: A much larger clone lies one base from this, so it may be a read error. The chain combines TRBV27 with TRBJ2-1; D remains ambiguous. This CDR3 region has 9 residues. Trimming pared 6 bases from V and 10 bases from J, leaving 4 bases between. Germline loops: CDR1 MNHEY, CDR2 SMNVEV (reference sequence). The CDR3: CASRYEQFF. CDR3 nucleotides: TGTGCCAGCAGATACGAGCAGTTCTTC.

The CDR3 region has the DNA TGCGCCAGCGGTACTTTTGGACTAGCGGATTCCTACAATGAGCAGTACTTC. Amino acid sequence: CASGTFGLADSYNEQYF. The chain recombines TRBV5-1 with TRBJ2-7; 10 bases align to TRBD2. The CDR3 has 17 amino acids. CDR1 is SGHRS, CDR2 YFSETQ, per germline. The V and J ends lost 7 bases and 7 bases, in that order; junction bases with no gene match: 20.

The chain is built from TRBV6-2 or TRBV6-3 and TRBJ2-7, with D possibly matching TRBD1 (5 bases). Between the trimmed V and J ends, which lost 2 bases and 0 bases, there was a span of 14 bases. Germline V gives CDR1 MNHEY, CDR2 SVGEGT. CDR3 length: 16 residues. Here the CDR3 DNA reads TGTGCCAGCAGTTACGGGCCAGGGAAGAGCTCCTACGAGCAGTACTTC. Protein: CASSYGPGKSSYEQYF.

The rearrangement links TRBV2 to TRBJ2-5; D call uncertain. This CDR3 contains 14 residues. Germline lookup yields CDR1 SNHLY and CDR2 FYNNEI. V was pared by 2 bases and J by 11 bases, with 18 bases between. The CDR3 spells CASSELASVAEQYF. In nucleotides, the CDR3 is TGTGCCAGCAGTGAACTTGCCTCAGTTGCTGAGCAGTACTTC.

Remarks on this clonotype: This may come from a read error, since a much larger clone is one base off. The V gene is TRBV29-1, the J gene TRBJ2-1; no clear D. V lost 3 bases and J 9 bases, leaving 18 bases between the germline ends. The CDR3 is 14 amino acids. CDR1 is SQVTM and CDR2 is ANQGSEA in the germline V gene. DNA for the CDR3: TGCAGCGTTGATGGGCCGGGCTTGGTCGGTGAGCAGTTCTTC. Its translation: CSVDGPGLVGEQFF.

The rearrangement uses TRBV20-1 and TRBJ2-4, with D unclear. CDR3 length: 15 residues. Germline loops: CDR1 DFQATT, CDR2 SNEGSKA (reference sequence). Trimming took off 3 bases at V and 0 bases at J, with 12 bases between the two ends. The CDR3 reads CSASPARLAKNIQYF. Here the CDR3 DNA reads TGCAGTGCTAGTCCAGCCCGACTAGCCAAAAACATTCAGTACTTC.

The gene calls are TRBV7-2 and TRBJ2-5, with D possibly being TRBD1 or TRBD2 (5 bases each). The V gene lost 5 bases and the J gene lost 1 base, with 17 bases spanning the gap. From germline, CDR1 is SGHTA and CDR2 FQGNSA. The CDR3 is made up of 16 amino acids. CDR3 DNA: TGTGCCAGCAGCGCAGGACCGGGGCCCACCCAAGAGACCCAGTACTTC. It encodes CASSAGPGPTQETQYF.

The gene calls are TRBV15 and TRBJ1-1; 7 positions match TRBD1. V shed 4 bases, J shed 1 base, and the junction held 6 bases outside the gene matches. Germline V lookup: CDR1 LNHNV, CDR2 YYDKDF (reference sequence). This CDR3 has 15 amino acids. The CDR3 loop is CATSKTGAGNTEAFF. Written as DNA, the CDR3 is TGTGCCACCAGCAAAACAGGGGCTGGGAACACTGAAGCTTTCTTT. Combining the CDR3 with reference TRBV15 and TRBJ1-1 gives the whole variable domain DAMVIQNPRYQVTQFGKPVTLSCSQTLNHNVMYWYQQKSSQAPKLLFHYYDKDFNNEADTPDNFQSRRPNTSFCFLDIRSPGLGDTAMYLCATSKTGAGNTEAFFGQGTRLTVV.

The rearrangement links TRBV7-2 to TRBJ2-2, with unresolved D. This CDR3 contains 14 residues. V lost 3 bases and J 0 bases, leaving 5 bases between the germline ends. CDR1 and CDR2 from the germline V gene are SGHTA and FQGNSA. The CDR3 DNA reads as TGTGCCAGCAGCTTTCATTCGAACACCGGGGAGCTGTTTTTT. This gives the protein CASSFHSNTGELFF.

The chain couples TRBV10-3 to TRBJ2-5; D tentatively reads TRBD1 or TRBD2 (5 bases each). Trimming removed 0 bases from V and 5 bases from J, with 16 bases in between. The CDR3 is made up of 16 amino acids. The V gene's germline CDR1 is ENHRY and CDR2 SYGVKD. The CDR3 is CAISESGTDVTETQYF. CDR3 nucleotide sequence: TGTGCCATCAGTGAGTCGGGGACCGATGTAACGGAGACCCAGTACTTC.

Only a few counts were recorded for this clonotype. The gene calls are TRBV29-1 and TRBJ2-1; D could derive from TRBD1 or TRBD2 (6 bases each). The CDR3 has 14 amino acids. V gave up 0 bases and J gave up 7 bases, with 13 bases separating them. Germline CDR1 reads SQVTM; CDR2 reads ANQGSEA. CDR3 protein: CSVEDLRGANEQFF. The CDR3 coding sequence is TGCAGCGTTGAAGATCTTAGGGGGGCGAATGAGCAGTTCTTC.

This clonotype came up a few times. This sequence joins TRBV12-3 or TRBV12-4 and TRBJ1-6; D is undetermined. This CDR3 is built from 17 residues. Trimming stripped 4 bases from V and 0 bases from J, with 13 bases between. The CDR3 coding sequence is TGTGCCAGCAGTTCCAAGGTGGGGAGCTCCTATAATTCACCCCTCCACTTT. This encodes CASSSKVGSSYNSPLHF.

This rearrangement joins TRBV20-1 to TRBJ2-3, with 7 bases matching TRBD1. V shed 6 bases and J 0 bases; nucleotides not matched to a gene: 12. The CDR3 runs 16 residues. Germline assignment: CDR1 DFQATT and CDR2 SNEGSKA (reference sequence). CDR3 sequence (DNA): TGCAGTGCCAGGCCCTTGAGGGGGCCGAGCACAGATACGCAGTATTTT. Its translation is CSARPLRGPSTDTQYF.

This clonotype was observed a few times. The rearrangement links TRBV29-1 to TRBJ2-7; D may be TRBD2 (6 bases). The V end was cut by 4 bases, the J end by 3 bases, with 10 bases between. This CDR3 spans 12 amino acids. The germline gives CDR1 SQVTM, CDR2 ANQGSEA. The CDR3 loop reads CSVGVGGYEQYF. The CDR3 nucleotides read TGCAGCGTTGGGGTGGGGGGCTACGAGCAGTACTTC.

The chain couples TRBV21-1 to TRBJ2-1; the table assigns TRBD2, which was not confirmed against the DNA. TRBV21-1 is shown as a pseudogene. CDR3 size: 16 residues. The CDR3 region has the DNA TGTGCCAGCAGCAAAGTGGACTGCCGGGCGGTAGATGAGCAGTTCTTC. Protein sequence: CASSKVDCRAVDEQFF.

The table lists this clonotype with a few counts. The chain is built from TRBV20-1 and TRBJ1-5; 8 nucleotides align to TRBD1. Germline trimming cut 2 bases from V and 2 bases from J; bases unmatched to any gene: 2. The length of the CDR3 is 14 residues. From germline, CDR1 is DFQATT and CDR2 SNEGSKA (reference sequence). The CDR3 protein is CSARQGAGNQPQHF. CDR3 DNA: TGCAGTGCTAGACAGGGGGCGGGCAATCAGCCCCAGCATTTT.

This clonotype came up a few times. A much larger clone lies a single base off, so this may be a read error. This chain uses TRBV24-1 with TRBJ2-5; perhaps TRBD1 as D (6 bases). CDR3 length equals 13 residues. Per the germline V gene, CDR1 is KGHDR and CDR2 is SFDVKD. V gave up 2 bases and J gave up 11 bases, with 14 bases separating them. This chain's CDR3 is CATSDYRDNEQYF. Written as DNA, the CDR3 is TGTGCCACCAGTGATTACAGGGACAATGAGCAGTACTTC.

The chain has TRBV5-1 and TRBJ2-3; 11 nucleotides align to TRBD2. The CDR3 is 17 residues long. The V and J ends lost 0 bases and 4 bases, in that order; junction bases with no gene match: 7. CDR1 is SGHRS and CDR2 is YFSETQ in the germline V gene. The CDR3 DNA reads TGCGCCAGCAGCTTGGCCGGGACTAGCGGTAACGCAGATACGCAGTATTTT. It is translated as CASSLAGTSGNADTQYF.

The CDR3 DNA reads TGCAGCGTCCTAACGACAGGGTCCTCCTACGAGCAGTACTTC. Translating it yields CSVLTTGSSYEQYF. The chain carries TRBV29-1 and TRBJ2-7; TRBD1 aligns across 7 bases. CDR3 length: 14 residues. Germline trimming cut 6 bases from V and 0 bases from J; bases unmatched to any gene: 8. Germline V gene lookup returns CDR1 SQVTM and CDR2 ANQGSEA.

The table lists this clonotype with many counts. This chain joins TRBV7-3 and TRBJ2-7, with D perhaps matching TRBD2 (6 bases). CDR3 length: 14 residues. The germline gives CDR1 SGHTA, CDR2 FQGTGA. V was trimmed by 6 bases and J by 6 bases, leaving 18 bases between them. The CDR3 loop is CASSLVGGESEQYF. DNA for the CDR3: TGTGCCAGCAGTCTTGTGGGGGGAGAATCCGAGCAGTACTTC.